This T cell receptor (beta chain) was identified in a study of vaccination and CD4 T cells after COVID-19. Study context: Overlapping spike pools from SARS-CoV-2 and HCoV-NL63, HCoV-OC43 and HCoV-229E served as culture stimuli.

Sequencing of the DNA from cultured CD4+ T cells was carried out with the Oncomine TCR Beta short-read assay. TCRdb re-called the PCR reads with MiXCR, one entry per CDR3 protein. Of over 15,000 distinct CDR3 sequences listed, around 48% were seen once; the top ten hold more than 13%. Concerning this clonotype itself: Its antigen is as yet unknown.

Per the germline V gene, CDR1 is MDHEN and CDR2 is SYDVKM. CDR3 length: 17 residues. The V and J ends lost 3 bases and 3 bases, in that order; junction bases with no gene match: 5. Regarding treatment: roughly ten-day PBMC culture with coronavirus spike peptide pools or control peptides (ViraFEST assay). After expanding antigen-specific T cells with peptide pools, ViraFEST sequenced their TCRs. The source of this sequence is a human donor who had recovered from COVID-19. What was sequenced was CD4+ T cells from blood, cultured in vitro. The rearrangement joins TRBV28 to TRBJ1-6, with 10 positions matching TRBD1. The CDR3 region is CASSFQGQGLYNSPLHF. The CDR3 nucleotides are TGTGCCAGCAGTTTTCAGGGACAGGGGCTCTATAATTCACCCCTCCACTTT.